What follows are 18 T cell receptor beta chains derived from one specimen sequenced in a study of blood T cell repertoires in COVID-19. TCRdb's table, derived via immunoSEQ multiplex PCR, lists solely in-frame clones and lacks some. The table lists about 210,000 clones, approximately 90% of them singletons. The sample comprised peripheral blood. These receptors all stem from a man aged 25 to 45 with acute or convalescent COVID-19.

V gene TRBV5-1 combines with J gene TRBJ1-1; D remains unclear. V was shortened by 7 bases and J by 5 bases, with 12 bases between the two germline ends. CDR1 is SGHRS, CDR2 YFSETQ, per germline. The CDR3 spans 12 residues. CDR3 nucleotide sequence: TGCGCCAGCGGATGGGGAGTTACTGAAGCTTTCTTT. This translates into CASGWGVTEAFF.

This sequence joins TRBV6-5 and TRBJ1-1, with D perhaps matching TRBD1 (6 bases). Per the germline V gene, CDR1 is MNHEY and CDR2 is SVGAGI. This CDR3 is built from 13 residues. V lost 6 bases and J 8 bases, leaving 16 bases between the germline ends. CDR3 bases: TGTGCCAGCAGCCTCAGGACAGTCGCCGAAGCTTTCTTT. It specifies CASSLRTVAEAFF.

This clone was observed a single time. CDR3 nucleotide sequence: TGTGCCAGCAGCTTGGCAGGGGAAGCTTTCTTT. Translated: CASSLAGEAFF. This rearrangement joins TRBV11-1 to TRBJ1-1; TRBD1 is a possible D gene (5 bases). The V gene lost 3 bases and the J gene lost 8 bases, with 7 bases spanning the gap. This CDR3 contains 11 residues. Per germline, CDR1 SGHAT and CDR2 FQDESV (reference sequence).

V gene TRBV16 combines with J gene TRBJ1-6, with D hard to call. The CDR3 is made up of 13 amino acids. Between the trimmed V and J ends, which lost 4 bases and 3 bases, there was a span of 4 bases. Germline-derived CDR1 and CDR2 are KGHSY and FQNENV. CDR3 in amino acids: CASSRLYNSPLHF. Written as DNA, the CDR3 is TGTGCCAGCAGCCGGCTCTATAATTCACCCCTCCACTTT. The full variable domain, with the rest looked up from reference TRBV16 and TRBJ1-6, is GEEVAQTPKHLVRGEGQKAKLYCAPIKGHSYVFWYQQVLKNEFKFLISFQNENVFDETGMPKERFSAKCLPNSPCSLEIQATKLEDSAVYFCASSRLYNSPLHFGNGTRLTVT.

This clone has more than one count but fewer than ten. The chain couples TRBV30 to TRBJ2-7, with unresolved D. V lost 3 bases to trimming and J lost 6 bases, with 12 bases between them. From germline, CDR1 is GTSNPN and CDR2 SVGIG (reference sequence). The CDR3 is 12 residues long. The CDR3 nucleotides are TGTGCCTGGAGCGAACCCCACGGCGAGCAGTACTTC. It codes for CAWSEPHGEQYF.

The chain couples TRBV10-3 to TRBJ1-3, with TRBD1 matching 7 bases. The CDR3 sequence is 16 residues long. CDR1 and CDR2 from the germline V gene are ENHRY and SYGVKD. J lost 0 bases, V lost 4 bases, and 6 bases had no gene match. In DNA form, the CDR3 reads TGTGCCATCAGTGGACAGGGCCTTAACTCTGGAAACACCATATATTTT. It encodes CAISGQGLNSGNTIYF.

The rearrangement uses TRBV5-8 and TRBJ2-7; TRBD1 matches 7 bases. CDR1 is SGHTS and CDR2 is YDEGEE in the germline V gene. J was trimmed by 3 bases and V by 1 base; bases with no gene match: 13. CDR3 length: 17 residues. The CDR3 DNA reads TGTGCCAGCAGCTTGCTATCAGGACAGGTCGTTCGCTACGAGCAGTACTTC. As protein: CASSLLSGQVVRYEQYF.

The rearrangement uses TRBV2 and TRBJ1-5; TRBD1 might be the D (6 bases). V shed 6 bases and J shed 0 bases, with 12 bases lying between them. The CDR3 covers 15 residues. The V gene's germline CDR1 is SNHLY and CDR2 FYNNEI. DNA of the CDR3: TGTGCCAGCAGCGACAGGACTTATAGCAATCAGCCCCAGCATTTT. It codes for CASSDRTYSNQPQHF.

The count of this clone is one. The chain has TRBV5-1 and TRBJ1-1; D gene ambiguous. CDR3 length equals 14 residues. Germline CDR1 is SGHRS and CDR2 is YFSETQ. V was trimmed by 1 base and J by 7 bases, leaving 14 bases between them. The CDR3 loop is CASSLWFTEREAFF. The CDR3, as DNA: TGCGCCAGCAGCTTGTGGTTCACCGAGCGTGAAGCTTTCTTT.

This chain links TRBV7-2 with TRBJ1-2; the D is unclear. Germline V gene sequence: CDR1 SGHTA, CDR2 FQGNSA. V was pared by 1 base and J by 4 bases, with 13 bases between. CDR3 length: 15 residues. The CDR3, as DNA: TGTGCCAGCAGCTTAGACGCCACGAGGAGCTATGGCTACACCTTC. Its translation: CASSLDATRSYGYTF.

The J gene is TRBJ1-4, the V gene TRBV27; no definite D call. V lost 3 bases to trimming and J lost 8 bases, with 13 bases between them. The CDR3 has 14 amino acids. Germline V gene data show CDR1 as MNHEY and CDR2 as SMNVEV (reference sequence). The CDR3 sequence: CASSFEGGVEKLFF. In nucleotides, the CDR3 is TGTGCCAGCAGTTTTGAGGGCGGGGTGGAAAAACTGTTTTTT.

The chain combines TRBV27 with TRBJ1-4, with a tentative D call TRBD1 (5 bases). Per germline, CDR1 MNHEY and CDR2 SMNVEV (reference sequence). The V gene lost 7 bases and the J gene lost 8 bases, with 14 bases spanning the gap. This CDR3 has 13 residues. DNA for the CDR3: TGTGCCAGCACGGGGGGAATAGAAGAAAAACTGTTTTTT. The encoded protein is CASTGGIEEKLFF.

V gene TRBV28 combines with J gene TRBJ2-2, with 13 nucleotides matching TRBD2. The germline V gene has CDR1 MDHEN and CDR2 SYDVKM. Trimming took 6 bases from V and 3 from J; bases not matched to a gene: 1. This CDR3 contains 15 residues. The CDR3 nucleotides read TGTGCCAGCAGGGGACTAGCGGGATACACCGGGGAGCTGTTTTTT. It yields the protein CASRGLAGYTGELFF.

This clone has a handful of counts. The chain has TRBV5-1 and TRBJ2-3, with D maybe TRBD1 (5 bases). V dropped 2 bases and J dropped 4 bases, with 11 bases sitting between them. This CDR3 comprises 14 residues. Germline V gene data show CDR1 as SGHRS and CDR2 as YFSETQ. CDR3 in amino acids: CASSFAGKPDTQYF. CDR3 coding DNA: TGCGCCAGCAGCTTTGCAGGGAAACCAGATACGCAGTATTTT. The full variable domain, its missing parts supplied by reference TRBV5-1 and TRBJ2-3, is KAGVTQTPRYLIKTRGQQVTLSCSPISGHRSVSWYQQTPGQGLQFLFEYFSETQRNKGNFPGRFSGRQFSNSRSEMNVSTLELGDSALYLCASSFAGKPDTQYFGPGTRLTVL.

The genes are TRBV5-1 and TRBJ2-1, with 9 bases fitting TRBD2. Trimming removed 5 bases from V and 0 bases from J; junction bases left unmatched: 6. The CDR3 length is 16 residues. CDR1 is SGHRS, CDR2 YFSETQ, per germline. The CDR3: CASSRGSGSSYNEQFF. The CDR3 region has the DNA TGCGCCAGCAGTCGGGGTAGCGGGAGCTCCTACAATGAGCAGTTCTTC. Full variable domain (rest looked up from reference TRBV5-1 and TRBJ2-1): KAGVTQTPRYLIKTRGQQVTLSCSPISGHRSVSWYQQTPGQGLQFLFEYFSETQRNKGNFPGRFSGRQFSNSRSEMNVSTLELGDSALYLCASSRGSGSSYNEQFFGPGTRLTVL.

This chain links TRBV5-1 with TRBJ1-1; 7 nucleotides agree with TRBD1. V dropped 4 bases and J dropped 4; count of bases not matched to a gene: 10. This CDR3 region has 15 residues. CDR1 is SGHRS and CDR2 is YFSETQ in the germline V gene. The CDR3 DNA reads as TGCGCCAGCAGCCGTCGGACGGAGGGGGCCACTGAAGCTTTCTTT. Protein: CASSRRTEGATEAFF.

This clone was counted between two and nine times. The chain combines TRBV2 with TRBJ1-1; D might be TRBD1 (5 bases). Germline loops: CDR1 SNHLY, CDR2 FYNNEI. Trimming removed 4 bases at V and 4 bases at J, with 19 bases between. There are 16 residues in the CDR3. The DNA for the CDR3 is TGTGCCAGCAGTGGGGGTGTGTTTGCAGGGCCCACTGAAGCTTTCTTT. The encoded protein is CASSGGVFAGPTEAFF.

The chain carries TRBV29-1 and TRBJ2-3; no reliable D call. This CDR3 is 14 amino acids long. The germline V gene has CDR1 SQVTM and CDR2 ANQGSEA. The V end lost 4 bases, the J end lost 2 bases, and 13 bases lay between the germline ends. CDR3: CSVAPPVSTDTQYF. The CDR3 DNA is TGCAGCGTTGCCCCCCCTGTTTCCACAGATACGCAGTATTTT.